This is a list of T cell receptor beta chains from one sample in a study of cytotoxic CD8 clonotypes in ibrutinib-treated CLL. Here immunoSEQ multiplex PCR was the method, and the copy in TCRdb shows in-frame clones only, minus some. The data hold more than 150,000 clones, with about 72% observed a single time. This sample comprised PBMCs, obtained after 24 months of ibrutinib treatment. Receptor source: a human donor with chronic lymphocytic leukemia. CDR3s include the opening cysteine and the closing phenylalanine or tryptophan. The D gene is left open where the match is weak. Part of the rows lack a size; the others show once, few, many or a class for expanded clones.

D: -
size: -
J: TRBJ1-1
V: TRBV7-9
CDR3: CASSVAEGAFF
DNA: TGTGCCAGCAGCGTAGCAGAAGGAGCTTTCTTT

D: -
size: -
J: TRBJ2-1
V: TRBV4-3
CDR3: CASSQDLSGYNEQFF
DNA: TGCGCCAGCAGCCAAGATCTTAGCGGTTACAATGAGCAGTTCTTC

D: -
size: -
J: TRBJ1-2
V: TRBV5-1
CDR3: CASSLGWRDGYTF
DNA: TGCGCCAGCAGCTTGGGATGGAGAGATGGCTACACCTTC

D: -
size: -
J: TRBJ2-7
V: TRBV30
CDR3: CAWSGRRYEQYF
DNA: TGTGCCTGGAGTGGCAGGCGCTACGAGCAGTACTTC

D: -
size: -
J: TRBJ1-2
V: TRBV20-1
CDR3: CSVGDYGYTF
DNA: TGCAGTGTAGGGGACTATGGCTACACCTTC

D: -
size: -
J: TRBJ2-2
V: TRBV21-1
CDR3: CASSKEGGDYTGELFF
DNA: TGTGCCAGCAGCAAGGAAGGGGGCGATTACACCGGGGAGCTGTTTTTT

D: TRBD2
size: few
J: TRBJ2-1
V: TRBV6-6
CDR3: CASSYSTSAYNEQFF
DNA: TGTGCCAGCAGTTACTCGACTAGCGCGTACAATGAGCAGTTCTTC

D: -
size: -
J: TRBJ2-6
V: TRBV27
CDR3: CASTLLGGANVLTF
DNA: TGTGCCAGCACCTTACTCGGGGGGGCCAACGTCCTGACTTTC

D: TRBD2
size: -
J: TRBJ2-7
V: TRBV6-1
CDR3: CASSDFSGLAGLYEQYF
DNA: TGTGCCAGCAGTGATTTTTCCGGACTAGCGGGATTGTACGAGCAGTACTTC

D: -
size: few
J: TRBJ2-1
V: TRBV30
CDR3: CAWGLNEQFF
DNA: TGTGCCTGGGGCCTAAATGAGCAGTTCTTC